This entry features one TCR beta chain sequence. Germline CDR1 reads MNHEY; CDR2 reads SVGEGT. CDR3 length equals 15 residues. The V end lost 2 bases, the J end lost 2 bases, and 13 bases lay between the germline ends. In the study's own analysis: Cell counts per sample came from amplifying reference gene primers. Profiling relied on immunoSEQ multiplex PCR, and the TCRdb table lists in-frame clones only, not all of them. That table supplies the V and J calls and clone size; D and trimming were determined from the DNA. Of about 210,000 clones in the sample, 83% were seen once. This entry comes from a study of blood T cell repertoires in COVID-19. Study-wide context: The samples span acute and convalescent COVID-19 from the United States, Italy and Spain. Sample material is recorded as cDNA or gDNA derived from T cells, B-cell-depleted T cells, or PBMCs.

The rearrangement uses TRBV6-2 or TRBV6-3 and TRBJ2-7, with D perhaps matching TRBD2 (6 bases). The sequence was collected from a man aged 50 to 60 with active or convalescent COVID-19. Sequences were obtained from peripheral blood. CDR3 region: CASSYELARTYEQYF. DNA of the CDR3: TGTGCCAGCAGTTACGAGCTAGCGAGAACCTACGAGCAGTACTTC.